A selection of T cell receptor beta chains follows, all from one sample in a study of PD-L1 blockade in urothelial cancer. Sequencing was performed with immunoSEQ multiplex PCR; in TCRdb, only in-frame clones are kept and a portion is missing. The sample has around 130,000 clones; about four fifths are singletons. The material was PBMCs, obtained around atezolizumab (anti-PD-L1) treatment. All receptors derive from a man aged 50-60 years with urothelial cancer. Each CDR3 is given with its conserved first and last residue. D genes are given only for firm matches. For some rows the clone size is stated as once, few or many, or as a class when expanded; others skip it.

V: TRBV20-1; D: .; J: TRBJ1-2; size: .; CDR3: CSVGGGRGYTF; DNA: TGCAGTGTGGGAGGGGGACGAGGCTACACCTTC
V: TRBV13; D: .; J: TRBJ1-1; size: .; CDR3: CASSHEENTEAFF; DNA: TGTGCCAGCAGCCACGAGGAGAACACTGAAGCTTTCTTT
V: TRBV7-3; D: TRBD2; J: TRBJ2-2; size: .; CDR3: CASSASGLARTGELFF; DNA: TGTGCCAGCAGCGCCTCGGGACTAGCCCGCACCGGGGAGCTGTTTTTT
V: TRBV6-1; D: TRBD1; J: TRBJ2-5; size: .; CDR3: CASSEVPTGGETQYF; DNA: TGTGCCAGCAGTGAAGTCCCGACAGGGGGAGAGACCCAGTACTTC
V: TRBV7-2; D: TRBD2; J: TRBJ2-1; size: .; CDR3: CASSLAPGTSGDNEQFF; DNA: TGTGCCAGCAGCTTAGCGCCAGGGACTAGCGGGGACAATGAGCAGTTCTTC
V: TRBV28; D: .; J: TRBJ2-7; size: once; CDR3: CASSLPETYEQYF; DNA: TGTGCCAGCAGTTTACCCGAGACCTACGAGCAGTACTTC
V: TRBV10-3; D: TRBD1; J: TRBJ2-1; size: .; CDR3: CAISAGGTSYNEQFF; DNA: TGTGCCATCAGCGCAGGGGGAACGTCCTACAATGAGCAGTTCTTC
V: TRBV9; D: .; J: TRBJ2-2; size: .; CDR3: CASCRLQNTGELFF; DNA: TGTGCCAGCTGTAGACTTCAAAACACCGGGGAGCTGTTTTTT
V: TRBV4-2; D: TRBD2; J: TRBJ2-2; size: few; CDR3: CASSQEGFPGLAGWDANTGELFF; DNA: TGTGCCAGCAGCCAAGAGGGTTTTCCGGGACTAGCGGGTTGGGACGCGAACACCGGGGAGCTGTTTTTT
V: TRBV7-9; D: .; J: TRBJ2-1; size: once; CDR3: CASSFTDNEQFF; DNA: TGTGCCAGCAGCTTTACAGACAATGAGCAGTTCTTC
V: TRBV5-6; D: TRBD2; J: TRBJ2-5; size: .; CDR3: CASSLKTSGETQYF; DNA: TGTGCCAGCAGCTTAAAGACTAGCGGAGAGACCCAGTACTTC
V: TRBV2; D: TRBD2; J: TRBJ2-3; size: .; CDR3: CASSVIAGGTDTQYF; DNA: TGTGCCAGCAGTGTCATAGCGGGAGGCACAGATACGCAGTATTTT
V: TRBV11-2; D: .; J: TRBJ2-7; size: .; CDR3: CASSYRGGAPYEQYF; DNA: TGTGCCAGCAGCTATAGAGGAGGGGCCCCCTACGAGCAGTACTTC
V: TRBV6-5; D: TRBD1; J: TRBJ2-2; size: .; CDR3: CASSTANRGVGELFF; DNA: TGTGCCAGCAGTACGGCCAACAGGGGTGTCGGGGAGCTGTTTTTT
V: TRBV19; D: .; J: TRBJ1-4; size: .; CDR3: CASSIGGLLATNEKLFF; DNA: TGTGCCAGTAGTATTGGGGGCCTCCTTGCAACTAATGAAAAACTGTTTTTT
V: TRBV7-9; D: .; J: TRBJ1-2; size: few; CDR3: CASSLGGMERDGYTF; DNA: TGTGCCAGCAGCTTAGGGGGAATGGAGCGGGATGGCTACACCTTC
V: TRBV4-1; D: .; J: TRBJ1-5; size: .; CDR3: CASSQDGRGQYSNQPQHF; DNA: TGCGCCAGCAGCCAAGATGGTCGTGGGCAGTATAGCAATCAGCCCCAGCATTTT
V: TRBV28; D: .; J: TRBJ1-1; size: .; CDR3: CASNSLPGNTEAFF; DNA: TGTGCCAGCAACTCACTTCCAGGAAACACTGAAGCTTTCTTT
V: TRBV30; D: TRBD2; J: TRBJ2-1; size: .; CDR3: CAWKKWGLAGDVNEQFF; DNA: TGTGCCTGGAAAAAATGGGGGTTAGCGGGAGATGTAAATGAGCAGTTCTTC
V: TRBV6-5; D: .; J: TRBJ2-7; size: once; CDR3: CAAIESGTYEQYF; DNA: TGTGCCGCGATTGAGAGCGGAACCTACGAGCAGTACTTC
V: TRBV6-5; D: .; J: TRBJ2-7; size: .; CDR3: CASRDLGRGGMENF; DNA: TGTGCCAGCAGAGACCTTGGTCGAGGGGGAATGGAAAACTTC
V: TRBV7-8; D: TRBD2; J: TRBJ2-7; size: .; CDR3: CASREAGGPLEQYF; DNA: TGTGCCAGCCGTGAGGCGGGAGGTCCCCTCGAGCAGTACTTC
V: TRBV6-6; D: .; J: TRBJ2-1; size: .; CDR3: CASNEINEQFF; DNA: TGTGCCAGCAACGAGATAAATGAGCAGTTCTTC
V: TRBV18; D: .; J: TRBJ1-5; size: .; CDR3: CASSPGMEDEQPHQPQHF; DNA: TGTGCCAGCTCACCAGGAATGGAGGACGAACAGCCCCATCAGCCCCAGCATTTT
V: TRBV7-9; D: .; J: TRBJ2-1; size: .; CDR3: CASSPRNSGSYNEQFF; DNA: TGTGCCAGCAGCCCCAGGAATAGCGGCTCCTACAATGAGCAGTTCTTC
V: TRBV2; D: .; J: TRBJ1-1; size: .; CDR3: CASSLRGEVAEAFF; DNA: TGTGCCAGCAGTCTTCGGGGGGAGGTGGCTGAAGCTTTCTTT
V: TRBV9; D: .; J: TRBJ2-5; size: .; CDR3: CASSVAAGYPQETQYF; DNA: TGTGCCAGCAGCGTAGCGGCGGGATACCCCCAAGAGACCCAGTACTTC
V: TRBV2; D: TRBD2; J: TRBJ2-3; size: .; CDR3: CASRPTSGRASRGTDTQYF; DNA: TGTGCCAGCAGGCCGACTAGCGGGAGGGCCAGTCGGGGCACAGATACGCAGTATTTT
V: TRBV10-3; D: .; J: TRBJ2-4; size: .; CDR3: CAISDAGRGNIQYF; DNA: TGTGCCATCAGTGACGCGGGACGGGGGAACATTCAGTACTTC